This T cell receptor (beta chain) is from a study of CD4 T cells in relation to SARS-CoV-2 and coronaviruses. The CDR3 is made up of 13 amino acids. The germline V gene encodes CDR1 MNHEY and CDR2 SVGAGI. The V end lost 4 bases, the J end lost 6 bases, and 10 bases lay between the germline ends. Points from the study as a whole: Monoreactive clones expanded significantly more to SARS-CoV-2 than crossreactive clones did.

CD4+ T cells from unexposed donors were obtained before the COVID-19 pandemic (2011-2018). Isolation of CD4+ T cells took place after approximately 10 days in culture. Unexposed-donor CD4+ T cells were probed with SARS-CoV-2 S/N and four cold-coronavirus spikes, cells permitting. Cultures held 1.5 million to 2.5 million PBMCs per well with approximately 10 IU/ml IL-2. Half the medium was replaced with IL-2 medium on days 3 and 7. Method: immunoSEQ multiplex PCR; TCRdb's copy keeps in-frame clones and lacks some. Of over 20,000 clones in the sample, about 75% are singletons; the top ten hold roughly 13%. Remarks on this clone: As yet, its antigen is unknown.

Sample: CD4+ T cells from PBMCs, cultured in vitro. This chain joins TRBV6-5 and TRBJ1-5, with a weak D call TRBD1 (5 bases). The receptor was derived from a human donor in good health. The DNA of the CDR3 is TGTGCCAGCAGTTTCGGGACCTCTCAGCCCCAGCATTTT. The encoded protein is CASSFGTSQPQHF.